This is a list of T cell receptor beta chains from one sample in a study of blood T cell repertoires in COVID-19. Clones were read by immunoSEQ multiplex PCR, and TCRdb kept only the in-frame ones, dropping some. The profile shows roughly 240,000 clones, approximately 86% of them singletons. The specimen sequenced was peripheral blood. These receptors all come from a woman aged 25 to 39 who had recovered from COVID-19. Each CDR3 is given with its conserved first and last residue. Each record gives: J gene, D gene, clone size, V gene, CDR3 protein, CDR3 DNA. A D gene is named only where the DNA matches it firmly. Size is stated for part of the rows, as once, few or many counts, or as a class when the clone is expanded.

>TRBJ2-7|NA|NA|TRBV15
CATSRDFSYEQYF
TGTGCCACCAGCAGAGATTTTAGCTACGAGCAGTACTTC
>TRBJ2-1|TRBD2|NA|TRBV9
CASSGGGGAYNEQFF
TGTGCCAGCAGCGGAGGCGGGGGGGCCTACAATGAGCAGTTCTTC
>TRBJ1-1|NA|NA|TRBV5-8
CASSVGLRENTEAFF
TGTGCCAGCAGCGTGGGCCTCAGGGAGAACACTGAAGCTTTCTTT
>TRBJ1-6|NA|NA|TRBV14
CASSQFSGLSNSPLHF
TGTGCCAGCAGCCAATTCAGCGGCCTGAGCAATTCACCCCTCCACTTT
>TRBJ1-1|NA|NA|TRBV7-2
CASSLNLGPVRDTEAFF
TGTGCCAGCAGCTTAAATCTGGGCCCGGTGAGGGACACTGAAGCTTTCTTT
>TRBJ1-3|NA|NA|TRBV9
CASSSQGQGNTIYF
TGTGCCAGCAGCTCACAGGGTCAGGGGAACACCATATATTTT
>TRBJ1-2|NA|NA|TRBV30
CAWSVLLDYGYTF
TGTGCCTGGAGTGTCCTCCTAGACTATGGCTACACCTTC
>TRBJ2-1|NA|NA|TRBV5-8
CASSPESEHSYNEQFF
TGTGCCAGCAGCCCGGAGTCGGAACATTCCTACAATGAGCAGTTCTTC
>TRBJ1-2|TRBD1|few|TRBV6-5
CATMTGLASWDGYTF
TGTGCCACCATGACAGGGCTTGCTTCATGGGATGGCTACACCTTC
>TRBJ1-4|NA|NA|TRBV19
CASTGDRRNEKLFF
TGTGCCAGTACAGGGGACCGCCGAAATGAAAAACTGTTTTTT
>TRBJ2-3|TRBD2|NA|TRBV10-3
CAISPGTRSTDTQYF
TGTGCCATCAGTCCCGGGACTAGGAGCACAGATACGCAGTATTTT
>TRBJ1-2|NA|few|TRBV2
CASSEGQADGYTF
TGTGCCAGCAGTGAAGGGCAGGCCGATGGCTACACCTTC
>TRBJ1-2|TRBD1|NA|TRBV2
CASSESTGTGSRYTF
TGTGCCAGCAGTGAATCAACCGGGACAGGGAGCCGCTACACCTTC
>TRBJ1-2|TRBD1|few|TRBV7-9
CASSSDRVNYGYTF
TGTGCCAGCAGCTCGGACAGGGTTAACTATGGCTACACCTTC
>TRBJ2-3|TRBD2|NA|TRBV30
CAWETSGGVDTQYF
TGTGCCTGGGAGACTAGCGGGGGGGTAGATACGCAGTATTTT
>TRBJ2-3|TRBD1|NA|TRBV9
CASSVGTGVADTQYF
TGTGCCAGCAGCGTAGGGACAGGGGTGGCAGATACGCAGTATTTT
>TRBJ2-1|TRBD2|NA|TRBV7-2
CASSLFRLAGGSSYNEQFF
TGTGCCAGCAGCTTATTCAGGCTAGCGGGGGGGAGCTCCTACAATGAGCAGTTCTTC
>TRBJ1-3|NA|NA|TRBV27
CASSFQSGNTIYF
TGTGCCAGCAGTTTCCAATCTGGAAACACCATATATTTT
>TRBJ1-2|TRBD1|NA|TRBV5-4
CASSGDREGGYTF
TGTGCCAGCAGCGGGGACAGGGAGGGTGGCTACACCTTC
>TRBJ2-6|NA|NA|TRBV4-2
CASSQASSGANVLTF
TGTGCCAGCAGCCAAGCGAGCTCTGGGGCCAACGTCCTGACTTTC
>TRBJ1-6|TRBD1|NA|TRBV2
CASRGDSNNSPLHF
TGTGCCAGCAGAGGGGACAGTAATAATTCACCCCTCCACTTT
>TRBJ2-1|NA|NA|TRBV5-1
CASRFLGGDYNEQFF
TGCGCCAGCCGATTCCTGGGGGGTGACTACAATGAGCAGTTCTTC
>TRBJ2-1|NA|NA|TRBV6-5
CASSLAGQIYNEQFF
TGTGCCAGCAGTTTGGCGGGACAGATCTACAATGAGCAGTTCTTC
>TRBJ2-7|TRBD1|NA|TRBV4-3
CASSHQTGLSYEQYF
TGCGCCAGCAGCCACCAGACAGGGCTCTCCTACGAGCAGTACTTC
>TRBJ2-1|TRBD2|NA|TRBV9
CASSEGLASNEQFF
TGTGCCAGCAGCGAGGGACTAGCAAGCAATGAGCAGTTCTTC
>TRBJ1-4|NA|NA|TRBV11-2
CASSLERATNEKLFF
TGTGCCAGCAGCTTAGAACGAGCAACTAATGAAAAACTGTTTTTT
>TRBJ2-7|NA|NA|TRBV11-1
CASSPRGTDYYEQYF
TGTGCCAGCAGCCCCCGCGGGACAGACTACTACGAGCAGTACTTC
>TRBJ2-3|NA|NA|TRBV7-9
CASSRRGTDTQYF
TGTGCCAGCAGTCGCAGGGGCACTGATACGCAGTATTTT
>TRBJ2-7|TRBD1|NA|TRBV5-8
CASSPGQVGYYEQYF
TGTGCCAGCAGCCCGGGACAGGTCGGATACTACGAGCAGTACTTC
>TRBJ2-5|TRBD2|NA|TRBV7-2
CASSPGLAGVQETQYF
TGTGCCAGCAGCCCAGGGCTAGCGGGGGTCCAAGAGACCCAGTACTTC
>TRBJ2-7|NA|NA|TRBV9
CASSVGGVTYEQYF
TGTGCCAGCAGCGTAGGCGGGGTTACCTACGAGCAGTACTTC
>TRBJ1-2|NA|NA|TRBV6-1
CASSELGGDYGYTF
TGTGCCAGCAGTGAATTGGGGGGTGACTATGGCTACACCTTC
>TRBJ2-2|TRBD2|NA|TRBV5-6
CASSPPSGGIGELFF
TGTGCCAGCAGCCCCCCCAGCGGGGGGATCGGGGAGCTGTTTTTT
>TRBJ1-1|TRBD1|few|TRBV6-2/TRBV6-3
CASSKTGGSEAFF
TGTGCCAGCAGTAAAACAGGGGGCTCTGAAGCTTTCTTT
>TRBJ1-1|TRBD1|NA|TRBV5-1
CASSPLLTGVNTEAFF
TGCGCCAGCAGCCCCCTTTTGACAGGGGTGAACACTGAAGCTTTCTTT
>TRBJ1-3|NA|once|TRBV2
CASSEDGAGLNTIYF
TGTGCCAGCAGTGAAGATGGGGCAGGCTTAAACACCATATATTTT
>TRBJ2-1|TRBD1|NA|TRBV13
CASSFHRDRGNEQFF
TGTGCCAGCAGCTTCCACCGGGACAGGGGCAATGAGCAGTTCTTC
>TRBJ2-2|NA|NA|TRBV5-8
CASSLRGSTGELFF
TGTGCCAGCAGCTTGCGGGGGTCCACCGGGGAGCTGTTTTTT
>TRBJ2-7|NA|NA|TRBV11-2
CASSYGTPLGQYF
TGTGCCAGCAGCTATGGGACACCGTTGGGGCAGTACTTC
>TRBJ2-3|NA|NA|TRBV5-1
CASSLQLGSDTQYF
TGCGCCAGCAGCCTTCAATTGGGCTCAGATACGCAGTATTTT
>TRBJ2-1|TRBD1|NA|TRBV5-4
CASTYRGPLRDEQFF
TGTGCCAGCACGTACAGGGGGCCCTTACGCGATGAGCAGTTCTTC
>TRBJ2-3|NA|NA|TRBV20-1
CSASNLGDTQYF
TGCAGTGCTAGTAATCTCGGGGATACGCAGTATTTT
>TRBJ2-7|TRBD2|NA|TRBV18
CASSAGGQTRPYEQYF
TGTGCCAGCTCCGCGGGGGGTCAGACTAGGCCTTACGAGCAGTACTTC
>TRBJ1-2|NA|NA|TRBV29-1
CTGGAGNGYTF
TGCACCGGAGGGGCCGGGAATGGCTACACCTTC
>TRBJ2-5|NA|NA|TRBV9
CASSVGVAGIETQYF
TGTGCCAGCAGCGTAGGGGTAGCTGGAATAGAGACCCAGTACTTC
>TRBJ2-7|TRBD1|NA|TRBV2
CAGGLNRGHEAYF
TGTGCCGGCGGGTTAAACAGGGGGCATGAGGCGTACTTC
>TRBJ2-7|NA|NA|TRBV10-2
CASSKDTLASYEQYF
TGCGCCAGCAGCAAAGACACCCTCGCCAGCTACGAGCAGTACTTC
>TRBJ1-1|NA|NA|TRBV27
CASSLSFSGIAEAFF
TGTGCCAGCAGTTTATCGTTTTCAGGGATCGCTGAAGCTTTCTTT